The 26 T cell receptor beta chains in this list originate from one sample, sequenced in a study of blood T cell repertoires in COVID-19. The method was immunoSEQ multiplex PCR; TCRdb's version includes in-frame clones alone and lacks a portion of them. The table has just under 60,000 clones, around 88% seen once. Specimen: peripheral blood. Receptors originate from a man aged 60 to 75 with acute or convalescent COVID-19.

The V and J genes are TRBV2 and TRBJ2-2; 8 nucleotides line up with TRBD2. CDR1 and CDR2 from the germline V gene are SNHLY and FYNNEI. The CDR3 sequence is 16 residues long. V lost 6 bases and J lost 6; bases outside the gene matches: 12. The CDR3 is CASRVPQAGESGELFF. DNA for the CDR3: TGTGCCAGCAGAGTCCCCCAAGCGGGAGAATCCGGGGAGCTGTTTTTT.

This clone was counted once. This rearrangement joins TRBV29-1 to TRBJ2-5, with D tentatively TRBD1 (7 bases). Trimming took off 8 bases at V and 4 bases at J, with 17 bases between the two ends. This CDR3 comprises 13 residues. Germline values: CDR1 SQVTM, CDR2 ANQGSEA. CDR3 protein: CSTLGGGGETQYF. The CDR3 DNA sequence: TGCAGCACTCTCGGAGGGGGCGGAGAGACCCAGTACTTC.

The rearrangement joins TRBV27 to TRBJ2-1, with D possibly being TRBD2 (7 bases). CDR3 length equals 14 residues. Germline assignment: CDR1 MNHEY and CDR2 SMNVEV (reference sequence). Deletions cut 3 bases from V and 8 bases from J, with 14 bases between. The CDR3 region is CASSLRGRVHEQFF. CDR3 sequence (DNA): TGTGCCAGCAGTTTGAGGGGGAGGGTCCATGAGCAGTTCTTC.

The chain joins TRBV5-6 to TRBJ1-2, with unresolved D. Germline V gives CDR1 SGHDT, CDR2 YYEEEE. The CDR3 is 16 amino acids. V lost 0 bases, J lost 4 bases, and 16 bases lay in between. Here the CDR3 reads CASSLDGSKSFYGYTF. In DNA, the CDR3 is TGTGCCAGCAGCTTGGATGGCAGTAAGTCTTTCTATGGCTACACCTTC.

The chain has TRBV5-1 and TRBJ2-7; 8 nucleotides line up with TRBD1. Germline V gene lookup returns CDR1 SGHRS and CDR2 YFSETQ. This CDR3 comprises 15 residues. Germline trimming cut 0 bases from V and 3 bases from J; bases unmatched to any gene: 5. CDR3 sequence: CASSLGGQVIYEQYF. The CDR3 coding sequence is TGCGCCAGCAGCTTGGGGGGACAGGTGATCTACGAGCAGTACTTC. Full variable domain (outside the CDR3, taken from reference TRBV5-1 and TRBJ2-7): KAGVTQTPRYLIKTRGQQVTLSCSPISGHRSVSWYQQTPGQGLQFLFEYFSETQRNKGNFPGRFSGRQFSNSRSEMNVSTLELGDSALYLCASSLGGQVIYEQYFGPGTRLTVT.

This chain uses TRBV7-9 with TRBJ2-3; D may be TRBD2 (6 bases). Trimming removed 2 bases at V and 5 bases at J, with 11 bases between. This CDR3 is 14 amino acids long. Germline V gives CDR1 SEHNR, CDR2 FQNEAQ (reference sequence). CDR3 nucleotides: TGTGCCAGCAGCTTATCTGCCGGGGGAGATACGCAGTATTTT. It is translated as CASSLSAGGDTQYF.

This chain joins TRBV11-2 and TRBJ2-7; possibly TRBD2 for D (5 bases). CDR3 length: 12 residues. V was trimmed by 8 bases and J by 6 bases, leaving 14 bases between them. Germline CDR1 is SGHAT and CDR2 is FQNNGV. The CDR3 coding sequence is TGTGCCAGCGGGAACAAGGCGGGCGAGCAGTACTTC. Translating it yields CASGNKAGEQYF. Filled out from reference TRBV11-2 and TRBJ2-7, the complete variable domain reads EAGVAQSPRYKIIEKRQSVAFWCNPISGHATLYWYQQILGQGPKLLIQFQNNGVVDDSQLPKDRFSAERLKGVDSTLKIQPAKLEDSAVYLCASGNKAGEQYFGPGTRLTVT.

Here the CDR3 DNA reads TGCAGCGTTTTCGGGTCCTCCCGTCCCAGCGAAAGGCTTGGCGAGCAGTACTTC. It encodes CSVFGSSRPSERLGEQYF. This chain links TRBV29-1 with TRBJ2-7; D unclear. The CDR3 has 18 amino acids. Per the germline V gene, CDR1 is SQVTM and CDR2 is ANQGSEA. V lost 5 bases to trimming and J lost 6 bases, with 32 bases between them.

V and J are TRBV6-6 and TRBJ1-1, with D unresolved. The CDR3 is 13 amino acids. The V end lost 7 bases, the J end lost 3 bases, and 12 bases lay between the germline ends. CDR1 is MNHNY and CDR2 is SVGAGI in the germline V gene (reference sequence). Here the CDR3 reads CASTWPGDTEAFF. CDR3 DNA sequence: TGTGCCAGCACCTGGCCCGGGGACACTGAAGCTTTCTTT.

The chain couples TRBV28 to TRBJ1-2; possibly TRBD1 for D (6 bases). The germline V and J ends were trimmed by 7 bases and 8 bases, with 17 bases remaining between them. The CDR3 covers 13 residues. The germline CDR1 and CDR2 sequences are MDHEN and SYDVKM. CDR3 sequence: CASITGRVQGYTF. CDR3 coding DNA: TGTGCCAGCATAACAGGGAGGGTCCAAGGCTACACCTTC.

This rearrangement joins TRBV5-4 to TRBJ2-1, with a possible D match to TRBD2 (6 bases). V was shortened by 0 bases and J by 6 bases, with 13 bases between the two germline ends. From germline, CDR1 is SGHNT and CDR2 YYREEE (reference sequence). The CDR3 covers 15 residues. The CDR3 DNA reads TGTGCCAGCAGCTTGGGTGGGGGAGGACTCAATGAGCAGTTCTTC. It codes for CASSLGGGGLNEQFF.

The chain combines TRBV7-2 with TRBJ2-1, with 9 bases lining up with TRBD2. The V segment lost 4 bases and the J segment 4 bases; nucleotides outside the gene matches: 5. The CDR3 spans 15 residues. The V gene's germline CDR1 is SGHTA and CDR2 FQGNSA. CDR3 nucleotide sequence: TGTGCCAGCAGCTATAGCGGGAGCCAGTACAATGAGCAGTTCTTC. Encoded protein: CASSYSGSQYNEQFF.

This clone has just a few counts. The chain carries TRBV14 and TRBJ1-5; D gene uncertain. The germline V gene has CDR1 SGHDN and CDR2 FVKESK. The CDR3 covers 15 residues. V dropped 8 bases and J dropped 0 bases, with 14 bases sitting between them. CDR3 sequence: CASYQQIHSNQPQHF. For the CDR3, the DNA is TGTGCCAGCTATCAACAGATCCATAGCAATCAGCCCCAGCATTTT.

This chain connects TRBV9 to TRBJ2-7; 9 bases map to TRBD1. The CDR3 length is 14 residues. Germline CDR1 and CDR2: SGDLS and YYNGEE. After removal of 4 bases from V and 3 bases from J, the junction contained 5 bases not matched to a gene. CDR3 sequence (DNA): TGTGCCAGCAGCCCTGGGACAGGGTTCTACGAGCAGTACTTC. Its protein is CASSPGTGFYEQYF.

The chain uses TRBV27 and TRBJ2-3, with unresolved D. Deletions cut 3 bases from V and 6 bases from J, with 4 bases between. Germline CDR1 reads MNHEY; CDR2 reads SMNVEV (reference sequence). The length of the CDR3 is 11 residues. The DNA of the CDR3 is TGTGCCAGCAGTTTTATGGATACGCAGTATTTT. This translates into CASSFMDTQYF.

The chain couples TRBV15 to TRBJ2-3, with 9 bases aligning to TRBD2. The germline CDR1 and CDR2 sequences are LNHNV and YYDKDF (reference sequence). The CDR3 sequence is 22 residues long. Germline trimming cut 0 bases from V and 3 bases from J; bases unmatched to any gene: 22. The CDR3 reads CATSRDSPKSGRLKLGTDTQYF. The CDR3 DNA sequence: TGTGCCACCAGCAGAGATTCCCCAAAAAGCGGGAGGCTCAAATTAGGGACAGATACGCAGTATTTT.

The V call is TRBV15, the J call TRBJ1-1; 10 bases match TRBD1. Germline-derived CDR1 and CDR2 are LNHNV and YYDKDF (reference sequence). The CDR3 loop spans 16 amino acids. Trimming at V came to 5 bases and at J to 1 base, leaving 7 bases not matched to a gene. CDR3 sequence (DNA): TGTGCCACCAGCTCGGGACAGGGGAGGACGAACACTGAAGCTTTCTTT. This codes for CATSSGQGRTNTEAFF.

The chain joins TRBV18 to TRBJ1-4; the match to TRBD1 covers 8 bases. With V trimmed by 0 bases and J by 4 bases, 1 base remained unmatched. CDR1 and CDR2 from the germline V gene are KGHSH and LQKENI. CDR3 size: 15 residues. CDR3 loop: CASSPPGQVNEKLFF. The CDR3 DNA reads as TGTGCCAGCTCACCACCGGGACAGGTTAATGAAAAACTGTTTTTT.

This CDR3 is CASSLGRGDTQYF. DNA for the CDR3: TGTGCCAGCAGCTTGGGCAGGGGAGATACGCAGTATTTT. The chain joins TRBV5-4 to TRBJ2-3; maybe TRBD1 (6 bases). With 0 bases removed from V and 5 bases from J, the gap between germline ends came to 7 bases. This CDR3 is 13 amino acids long. Per germline, CDR1 SGHNT and CDR2 YYREEE (reference sequence).

As for this clone: This sample includes further DNA sequences coding for the same CDR3. The chain combines TRBV5-1 with TRBJ1-2; a weak D match, TRBD1 (6 bases). V lost 2 bases and J lost 6, with 11 bases in between. The CDR3 contains 13 residues. Germline assignment: CDR1 SGHRS and CDR2 YFSETQ. The CDR3 nucleotides read TGCGCCAGCAGCTTAGTCTCAGGGGATGGCTACACCTTC. Protein: CASSLVSGDGYTF. The full variable domain, completed using reference TRBV5-1 and TRBJ1-2, is KAGVTQTPRYLIKTRGQQVTLSCSPISGHRSVSWYQQTPGQGLQFLFEYFSETQRNKGNFPGRFSGRQFSNSRSEMNVSTLELGDSALYLCASSLVSGDGYTFGSGTRLTVV.

The V and J genes are TRBV6-5 and TRBJ2-1; TRBD2 is a possible D gene (5 bases). V was shortened by 8 bases and J by 5 bases, with 19 bases between the two germline ends. The CDR3 contains 15 residues. Germline V lookup: CDR1 MNHEY, CDR2 SVGAGI. The CDR3: CASAPRVTANNEQFF. CDR3 DNA: TGTGCCAGCGCCCCGCGGGTAACGGCAAACAATGAGCAGTTCTTC.

J is TRBJ2-2 and V is TRBV5-1; the match to TRBD1 covers 8 bases. V shed 6 bases, J shed 0 bases, and the junction held 4 bases outside the gene matches. This CDR3 is 15 amino acids long. The germline V gene has CDR1 SGHRS and CDR2 YFSETQ. CDR3 in amino acids: CASMPTGANTGELFF. Here the CDR3 DNA reads TGCGCCAGCATGCCGACAGGGGCGAACACCGGGGAGCTGTTTTTT. The full variable domain, with the rest looked up from reference TRBV5-1 and TRBJ2-2, is KAGVTQTPRYLIKTRGQQVTLSCSPISGHRSVSWYQQTPGQGLQFLFEYFSETQRNKGNFPGRFSGRQFSNSRSEMNVSTLELGDSALYLCASMPTGANTGELFFGEGSRLTVL.

In its sample, this clone was seen once. V is TRBV28 and J is TRBJ1-4; D is ambiguous. CDR3 size: 11 residues. V lost 4 bases and J 8 bases, leaving 5 bases between the germline ends. Germline CDR1 reads MDHEN; CDR2 reads SYDVKM. The CDR3 spells CASSSREKLFF. In nucleotides, the CDR3 is TGTGCCAGCAGTTCTCGGGAAAAACTGTTTTTT.

The genes are TRBV6-1 and TRBJ1-3; D unclear. V dropped 1 base and J dropped 13 bases, with 11 bases sitting between them. The CDR3 runs 12 residues. Looked up from germline, CDR1 is MNHNS and CDR2 is SASEGT. DNA of the CDR3: TGTGCCAGCAGTGAAGGCCCTACTCTGATATATTTT. It encodes CASSEGPTLIYF.

This chain links TRBV2 with TRBJ1-4, with 9 positions matching TRBD1. Germline V lookup: CDR1 SNHLY, CDR2 FYNNEI. The CDR3 sequence is 15 residues long. Trimming took 6 bases from V and 8 from J; bases not matched to a gene: 10. DNA of the CDR3: TGTGCCAGCAGCCCGCTGGGGACAGGGAGGGAAAAACTGTTTTTT. Translating it yields CASSPLGTGREKLFF.

This sequence joins TRBV3-1 (or the pseudogene TRBV3-2) and TRBJ2-2; 9 bases line up with TRBD2. CDR1 is LGHDT, CDR2 YNNKEL, per germline (reference sequence). This CDR3 contains 17 residues. The trim removed 0 bases at V and 4 bases at J, leaving 6 bases unmatched. CDR3 amino acids: CASSQDWLAGRTGELFF. DNA for the CDR3: TGTGCCAGCAGCCAAGATTGGCTAGCGGGACGCACCGGGGAGCTGTTTTTT.